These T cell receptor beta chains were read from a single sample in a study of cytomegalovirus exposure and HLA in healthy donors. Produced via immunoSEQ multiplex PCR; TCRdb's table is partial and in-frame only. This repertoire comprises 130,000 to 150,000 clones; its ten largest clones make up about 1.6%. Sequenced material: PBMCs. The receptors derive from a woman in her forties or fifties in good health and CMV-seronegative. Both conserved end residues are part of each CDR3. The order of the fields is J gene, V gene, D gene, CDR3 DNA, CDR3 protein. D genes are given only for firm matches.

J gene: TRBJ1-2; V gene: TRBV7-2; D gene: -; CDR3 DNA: TGTGCCAGCAGCTTAGAGCCCGGGGTCCTCTATGGCTACACCTTC; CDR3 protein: CASSLEPGVLYGYTF
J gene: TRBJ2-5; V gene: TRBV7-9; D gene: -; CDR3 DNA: TGTGCCAGCAGCCAACAAGAGACCCAGTACTTC; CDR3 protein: CASSQQETQYF
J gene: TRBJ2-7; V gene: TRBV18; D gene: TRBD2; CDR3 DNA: TGTGCCAGCTCACGGGCCATTTCTAGCGGGGGGCCGGGGGAGCAGTACTTC; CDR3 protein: CASSRAISSGGPGEQYF
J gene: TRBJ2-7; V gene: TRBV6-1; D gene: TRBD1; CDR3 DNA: TGTGCCAGCAGAACCGGGACAGGGACCTACGAGCAGTACTTC; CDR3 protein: CASRTGTGTYEQYF
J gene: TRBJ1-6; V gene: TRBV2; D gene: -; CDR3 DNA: TGTGCCAGCAGTGAGCCTGGGAACAGGTGCGACTACTTT; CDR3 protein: CASSEPGNRCDYF
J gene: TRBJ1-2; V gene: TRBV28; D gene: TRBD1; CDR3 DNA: TGTGCCAGCAGTCCAGGGGGTCCCAGCTATGGCTACACCTTC; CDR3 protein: CASSPGGPSYGYTF
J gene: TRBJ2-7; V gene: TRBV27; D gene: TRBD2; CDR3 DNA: TGTGCCAGCAGTGGGACTAGCGGGAGTTCGTACGAGCAGTACTTC; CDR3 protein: CASSGTSGSSYEQYF
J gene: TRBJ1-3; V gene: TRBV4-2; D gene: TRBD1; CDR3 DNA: TGTGCCAGCAGCCCCGGGACAGGGGCAACGGGAAACACCATATATTTT; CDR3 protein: CASSPGTGATGNTIYF
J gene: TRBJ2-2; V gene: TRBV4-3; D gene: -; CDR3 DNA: TGCGCCAGCAGCCAATTGGGGGCAGCGAACACCGGGGAGCTGTTTTTT; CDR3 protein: CASSQLGAANTGELFF
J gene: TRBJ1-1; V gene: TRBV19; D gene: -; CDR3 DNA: TGTGCCAGTAGTATGGGAGGCAGCAAACGGGGGGTCATCACTGAAGCTTTCTTT; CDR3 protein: CASSMGGSKRGVITEAFF
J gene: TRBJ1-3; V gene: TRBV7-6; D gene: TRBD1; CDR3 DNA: TGTGCCAGCAGCCCTCGGACAGGACGGGCTGGAAACACCATATATTTT; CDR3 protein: CASSPRTGRAGNTIYF
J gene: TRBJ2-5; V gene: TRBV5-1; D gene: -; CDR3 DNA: TGCGCCAGCAGCTTGGCCTACGAGACCCAGTACTTC; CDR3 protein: CASSLAYETQYF
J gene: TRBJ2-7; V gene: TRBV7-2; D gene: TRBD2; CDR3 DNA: TGTGCCAGCAGTCTCAGCGGGAACGCCTACGAGCAGTACTTC; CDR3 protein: CASSLSGNAYEQYF
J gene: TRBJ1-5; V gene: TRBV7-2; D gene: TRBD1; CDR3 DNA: TGTGCCAGCAGCGGGACAGACGCTTATCAGCCCCAGCATTTT; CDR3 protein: CASSGTDAYQPQHF
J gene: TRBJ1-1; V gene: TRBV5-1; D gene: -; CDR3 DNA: TGCGCCAGCAAGGAACCGGGAAGTAACACTGAAGCTTTCTTT; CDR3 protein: CASKEPGSNTEAFF
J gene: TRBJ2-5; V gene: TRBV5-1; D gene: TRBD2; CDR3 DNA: TGCGCCAGCAGCTCTGGGACTAGCGGGGGAGTCAAAGAGACCCAGTACTTC; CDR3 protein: CASSSGTSGGVKETQYF
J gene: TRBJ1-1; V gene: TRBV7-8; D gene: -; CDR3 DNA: TGTGCCAGCAGCCAGGGCCCCACTGAAGCTTTCTTT; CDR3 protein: CASSQGPTEAFF
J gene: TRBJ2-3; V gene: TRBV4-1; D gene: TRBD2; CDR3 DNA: TGCGCCAGCAGCCAAGACCGAACCGGGACTAGCGCCACAGATACGCAGTATTTT; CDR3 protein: CASSQDRTGTSATDTQYF
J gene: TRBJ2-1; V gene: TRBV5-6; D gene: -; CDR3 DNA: TGTGCCAGCGGTAGCGGTTCCTACAATGAGCAGTTCTTC; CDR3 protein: CASGSGSYNEQFF
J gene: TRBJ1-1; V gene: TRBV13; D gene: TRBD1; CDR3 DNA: TGTGCCAGCAGCGCCGCAGGGGGCACTGAAGCTTTCTTT; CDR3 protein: CASSAAGGTEAFF
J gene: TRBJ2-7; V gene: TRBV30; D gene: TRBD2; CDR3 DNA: TGTGCCTGGGGGAGCGGGGGGCCGTCCGAGCAGTACTTC; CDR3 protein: CAWGSGGPSEQYF
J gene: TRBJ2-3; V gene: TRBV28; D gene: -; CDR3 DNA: TGTGCCAGCAGTCCCTTCTTGATAGCGCCTAGCACAGATACGCAGTATTTT; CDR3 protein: CASSPFLIAPSTDTQYF
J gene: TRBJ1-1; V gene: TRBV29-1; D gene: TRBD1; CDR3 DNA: TGCAGCGTTGAAAGACAGGGCGTGAACACTGAAGCTTTCTTT; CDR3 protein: CSVERQGVNTEAFF
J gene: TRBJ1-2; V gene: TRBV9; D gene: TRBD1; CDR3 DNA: TGTGCCAGCAGCGGGACAGGGGAGAGAGGCTATGGCTACACCTTC; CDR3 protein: CASSGTGERGYGYTF
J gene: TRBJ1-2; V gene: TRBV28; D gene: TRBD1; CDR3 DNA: TGTGCCAGCAGTTTATACGCCCCGGGACAGGCTCTTACCTTC; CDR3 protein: CASSLYAPGQALTF
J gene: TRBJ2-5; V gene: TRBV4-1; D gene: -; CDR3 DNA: TGCGCCAGCAGCCAAGGGCAGGGTGAAGAGACCCAGTACTTC; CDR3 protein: CASSQGQGEETQYF
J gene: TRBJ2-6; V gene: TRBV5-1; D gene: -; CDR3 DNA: TGCGCCAGCAGCTTGGATCTTTCTGGGGCCAACGTCCTGACTTTC; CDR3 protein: CASSLDLSGANVLTF
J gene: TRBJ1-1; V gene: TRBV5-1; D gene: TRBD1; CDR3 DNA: TGCGCCAGTGCGACAGGGGGCCCCAGGACGAACACTGAAGCTTTCTTT; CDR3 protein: CASATGGPRTNTEAFF
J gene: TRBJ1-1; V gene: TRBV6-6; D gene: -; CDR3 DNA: TGTGCCAGCAACGTCGGGGGGGTGGCGTTTACTGAAGCTTTCTTT; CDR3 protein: CASNVGGVAFTEAFF